The clone carrying this TCR beta chain turned up a few times. Its antigen is not known. This CDR3 is 16 amino acids long. Trimming removed 4 bases at V and 0 bases at J, with 14 bases between. Per the germline V gene, CDR1 is SGHDT and CDR2 is YYEEEE. This sample was taken from a study of T-cell memory formation after mild COVID-19. Study information: The TCR clusters were mostly specific to one donor. Points from the study as a whole: Clones that got smaller from day 15 to 85 had even CD4/CD8, while clones growing later tipped toward CD4+.

Employing constant-segment primers, 5'RACE generated TCR alpha and TCR beta cDNA libraries bearing sample barcodes and UMIs. TCRdb re-called the 5' RACE reads through MiXCR, storing one row per CDR3 protein. The table lists about 190,000 distinct CDR3 sequences, under 12% of them singletons. This TCR derives from a man aged 18 to 30 who had mild COVID-19 (a few samples of this study predate the infection). Cell type and time point are not known. V gene TRBV5-6 combines with J gene TRBJ2-4; D is perhaps TRBD2 (7 bases). The sequencing sample was made of PBMCs or a T cell subset sorted from them (not recorded which). The CDR3 loop is CASSRGGGLAKNIQYF. The CDR3 bases are TGTGCCAGCAGCCGTGGGGGGGGCTTAGCCAAAAACATTCAGTACTTC. Based on the CDR3 plus reference TRBV5-6 and TRBJ2-4, the full variable domain is DAGVTQSPTHLIKTRGQQVTLRCSPKSGHDTVSWYQQALGQGPQFIFQYYEEEERQRGNFPDRFSGHQFPNYSSELNVNALLLGDSALYLCASSRGGGLAKNIQYFGAGTRLSVL.